The 6 T cell receptor beta chains reported below all come from one sample, sequenced in a study of beta chain features in type 1 diabetes. Study results and caveats: Among patients with Type 1 diabetes, TCRB CDR3s were moderately but significantly shorter in every one of the four CD4+ subsets.

As every portion of the isolated RNA was reverse transcribed, the sequencing read expressed TCRB transcripts. This table comes from immunoSEQ multiplex PCR, and its TCRdb copy is limited to in-frame clones, with some not included. The data contain 600,000 to 700,000 clones, roughly 12% of them singletons. No antigen has been identified for these receptors. Input material: naive CD4+ T cells from blood. These receptors were obtained from a man under 40 with type 1 diabetes.

This clone occurred a few times. V usage is TRBV9 and J usage is TRBJ2-1; 11 bases agree with TRBD2. V lost 2 bases and J lost 12; bases outside the gene matches: 16. Germline V gene data show CDR1 as SGDLS and CDR2 as YYNGEE. The CDR3 runs to 17 residues. The CDR3 spells CASSVPNGTSGSGAQFF. For the CDR3, the DNA is TGTGCCAGCAGCGTCCCGAACGGGACTAGCGGATCTGGTGCGCAGTTCTTC.

The table lists this clone with a few counts. The genes are TRBV7-2 and TRBJ1-2; TRBD1 matches 8 bases. The CDR3 has 14 amino acids. CDR1 is SGHTA and CDR2 is FQGNSA in the germline V gene. Unmatched junction bases numbered 7, after V lost 4 bases and J lost 6 bases. The DNA of the CDR3 is TGTGCCAGCAGCTCGACAGGGGACCCCGATGGCTACACCTTC. This codes for CASSSTGDPDGYTF.

This clone has just a few counts. The rearrangement links TRBV5-6 to TRBJ2-2, with 8 nucleotides matching TRBD1. The ends lost 4 bases at V and 6 bases at J; junction bases unmatched: 8. From germline, CDR1 is SGHDT and CDR2 YYEEEE. CDR3 size: 15 residues. The CDR3 sequence is CASSGTGTGSGELFF. CDR3 nucleotide sequence: TGTGCCAGCAGCGGGACCGGGACAGGTTCCGGGGAGCTGTTTTTT.

The V gene is TRBV7-8, the J gene TRBJ1-1; 7 bases fit TRBD1. Looked up from germline, CDR1 is SGHVS and CDR2 is FQNEAQ. V was clipped by 4 bases and J by 1 base; unmatched bases: 6. The CDR3 totals 15 residues. The CDR3 is CASSYFWDRNTEAFF. In DNA form, the CDR3 reads TGTGCCAGCAGCTACTTTTGGGACAGGAACACTGAAGCTTTCTTT.

This chain connects TRBV30 to TRBJ1-2, with a weak D call TRBD1 (5 bases). CDR3 length equals 14 residues. V gave up 1 base and J gave up 4 bases, with 13 bases separating them. Germline V gene lookup returns CDR1 GTSNPN and CDR2 SVGIG (reference sequence). Written as DNA, the CDR3 is TGTGCCTGGAGTGGAAGGACACCGATCTATGGCTACACCTTC. This sequence encodes CAWSGRTPIYGYTF.

This clone was found a few times. The CDR3 sequence: CASSLGTSGLNEQFF. The CDR3 DNA reads as TGTGCCAGCAGCCTCGGGACTAGCGGGCTAAATGAGCAGTTCTTC. The rearrangement links TRBV7-2 to TRBJ2-1; TRBD2 agrees at 12 bases. Germline V gene sequence: CDR1 SGHTA, CDR2 FQGNSA. J lost 7 bases, V lost 5 bases, and 6 bases had no gene match. The CDR3 covers 15 residues.